The TCR beta chain described here comes from a study of blood T cells in healthy people across ages. Study-wide results and limits: Strongly correlated with naive T cell percentage was TCR beta diversity.

Primed by a sample-barcoded 5' primer and a J-beta primer mix, a second PCR proceeded for 7 to 11 cycles. Every single cDNA molecule received a tag from a template-switch adaptor with 12 random nucleotides. TCRdb reprocessed the 5' RACE reads via MiXCR and lists one record per CDR3 protein. The table records 1.5 million to 2 million distinct CDR3 sequences, roughly 32% of them present only once. This CDR3 comprises 14 residues. Germline CDR1 is MDHEN and CDR2 is SYDVKM. Losses at the gene ends were 6 bases for V and 4 bases for J; bases not matched to a gene: 2. In its sample, this clonotype was seen a few times. Antigen: not known.

The receptor's source is a young woman in good health. The sequenced sample consisted of blood. The chain joins TRBV28 to TRBJ1-6, with 8 bases that match TRBD1. CDR3 sequence: CASRRQGYNSPLHF. The CDR3 DNA reads as TGTGCCAGCAGGAGACAGGGGTATAATTCACCCCTCCACTTT.